These 21 T cell receptor beta chains were all obtained from the same sample, sequenced in a study of cytomegalovirus exposure and HLA in healthy donors. PCR used 60 Vbeta primers and 13 Jbeta primers. Profiling relied on immunoSEQ multiplex PCR, and the TCRdb table lists in-frame clones only, not all of them. Of about 150,000 clones in the sample, roughly 80% were seen once. Sequenced input: PBMCs. These receptors originate from a middle-aged man in good health and CMV-seronegative.

This clone was observed a handful of times. The chain links TRBV10-3 to TRBJ2-7, with 12 bases fitting TRBD2. The V gene end was trimmed by 11 bases and the J gene end by 7 bases; junction bases not matched to a gene: 12. This CDR3 has 14 residues. Germline V gene lookup returns CDR1 ENHRY and CDR2 SYGVKD. The CDR3 DNA reads as TGTGCCGCGCACGGGCGCCTAGCGGGAGGGGAGCAGTACTTC. As protein: CAAHGRLAGGEQYF.

The gene calls are TRBV19 and TRBJ2-1, with D tentatively TRBD2 (6 bases). The CDR3 consists of 16 residues. Germline lookup yields CDR1 LNHDA and CDR2 SQIVND (reference sequence). V lost 5 bases to trimming and J lost 0 bases, with 14 bases between them. CDR3 region: CASSDPGLSSYNEQFF. The CDR3 region has the DNA TGTGCCAGTAGTGATCCGGGACTGAGCTCCTACAATGAGCAGTTCTTC.

The gene calls are TRBV4-3 and TRBJ2-7; TRBD1 matches at 9 bases. The germline CDR1 and CDR2 sequences are LGHNA and YSLEER. This CDR3 is 16 amino acids long. The ends lost 0 bases at V and 3 bases at J; junction bases unmatched: 6. CDR3 coding DNA: TGCGCCAGCAGCCAAGATCTGGACAGGGGCGACTACGAGCAGTACTTC. As protein: CASSQDLDRGDYEQYF.

The chain links TRBV7-2 to TRBJ1-2; 8 bases fit TRBD1. The CDR3 covers 14 residues. The junction had 7 bases not matched to a gene; V was cut back by 6 bases and J by 4 bases. The V gene's germline CDR1 is SGHTA and CDR2 FQGNSA. CDR3 DNA: TGTGCCAGCAGGCAGACAGGGGTGACCTATGGCTACACCTTC. Translated, it gives CASRQTGVTYGYTF.

This sequence joins TRBV7-3 and TRBJ2-2, with unresolved D. V shed 1 base and J shed 8 bases, with 11 bases lying between them. Germline V gives CDR1 SGHTA, CDR2 FQGTGA. CDR3 length: 14 amino acids. The CDR3 here is CASSLRPAGGELFF. The CDR3 DNA follows: TGTGCCAGCAGCTTAAGGCCAGCCGGGGGGGAGCTGTTTTTT.

The rearrangement joins TRBV7-8 to TRBJ2-3; maybe TRBD1 (5 bases). Trimming left V 0 bases short and J 2 bases short, with 15 bases between. Per the germline V gene, CDR1 is SGHVS and CDR2 is FQNEAQ. CDR3 size: 17 residues. CDR3 in amino acids: CASSLATLGAVTDTQYF. CDR3 nucleotide sequence: TGTGCCAGCAGCTTAGCGACCTTAGGGGCTGTCACAGATACGCAGTATTTT. Based on the CDR3 plus reference TRBV7-8 and TRBJ2-3, the full variable domain is GAGVSQSPRYKVAKRGQDVALRCDPISGHVSLFWYQQALGQGPEFLTYFQNEAQLDKSGLPSDRFFAERPEGSVSTLKIQRTQQEDSAVYLCASSLATLGAVTDTQYFGPGTRLTVL.

The chain carries TRBV9 and TRBJ2-2; perhaps TRBD2 as D (6 bases). Germline assignment: CDR1 SGDLS and CDR2 YYNGEE. Trimming shortened V by 3 bases and J by 1 base, and 7 bases separated the two germline ends. The CDR3 has 14 residues. CDR3 sequence reads: CASSGGLNTGELFF. For the CDR3, the DNA is TGTGCCAGCAGCGGGGGACTGAACACCGGGGAGCTGTTTTTT. The variable domain in full, completed from reference TRBV9 and TRBJ2-2, reads DSGVTQTPKHLITATGQRVTLRCSPRSGDLSVYWYQQSLDQGLQFLIQYYNGEERAKGNILERFSAQQFPDLHSELNLSSLELGDSALYFCASSGGLNTGELFFGEGSRLTVL.

The chain has TRBV9 and TRBJ2-5; TRBD2 matches at 7 bases. V was clipped by 4 bases and J by 5 bases; unmatched bases: 14. This CDR3 has 16 residues. CDR1 SGDLS and CDR2 YYNGEE come from the germline V gene. In DNA form, the CDR3 reads TGTGCCAGCAGCCTGGGTGTGGGGGTCGGGGGGGAGACCCAGTACTTC. Its protein product is CASSLGVGVGGETQYF.

As to this clone: The germline gene is not matched at one end of the junction; a read error may be the cause. The chain carries TRBV6-1 and TRBJ2-1; TRBD2 matches 13 bases. Per germline, CDR1 MNHNS and CDR2 SASEGT. This CDR3 region has 15 residues. CDR3 sequence: CASSGTSGGNNGQFF. CDR3 DNA: TGTGCCAGCAGTGGGACTAGCGGGGGAAACAATGGGCAGTTCTTC.

The chain couples TRBV4-3 to TRBJ2-3; possible D gene TRBD2, 6 bases. The V end lost 0 bases, the J end lost 5 bases, and 12 bases lay between the germline ends. From germline, CDR1 is LGHNA and CDR2 YSLEER. There are 15 residues in the CDR3. The CDR3 spells CASSQDDGGGDTQYF. The CDR3 region has the DNA TGCGCCAGCAGCCAAGATGACGGGGGTGGAGATACGCAGTATTTT.

The genes are TRBV2 and TRBJ2-3, with 9 bases that match TRBD1. The germline V gene encodes CDR1 SNHLY and CDR2 FYNNEI. The CDR3 is 14 residues long. J lost 5 bases, V lost 6 bases, and 6 bases had no gene match. The CDR3 reads CASRRTGVGDTQYF. The CDR3 DNA is TGTGCCAGCAGGCGGACAGGGGTGGGAGATACGCAGTATTTT.

This clone was observed a single time. The chain recombines TRBV28 with TRBJ1-2; D not resolved. The length of the CDR3 is 14 residues. The V end was cut by 8 bases, the J end by 4 bases, with 17 bases between. The germline V gene encodes CDR1 MDHEN and CDR2 SYDVKM. The CDR3 spells CASFTWAPFYGYTF. Here the CDR3 DNA reads TGTGCCAGCTTTACCTGGGCACCCTTCTATGGCTACACCTTC.

The chain joins TRBV29-1 to TRBJ2-5, with TRBD2 matching 9 bases. The V gene's germline CDR1 is SQVTM and CDR2 ANQGSEA. V trimming: 7 bases; J trimming: 2 bases; junction bases outside the gene matches: 5. This CDR3 spans 13 amino acids. The CDR3 reads CSASGLAQETQYF. The CDR3 DNA reads TGCAGCGCTTCCGGACTAGCGCAAGAGACCCAGTACTTC.

J is TRBJ1-2 and V is TRBV19; 10 bases are a match to TRBD1. The CDR3 sequence is 16 residues long. From germline, CDR1 is LNHDA and CDR2 SQIVND (reference sequence). Trimming took 5 bases from V and 7 from J; bases not matched to a gene: 13. CDR3 bases: TGTGCCAGTAGTCCCCCCCGGACAGGGGGAGCAGGTGGCTACACCTTC. Translating it yields CASSPPRTGGAGGYTF.

The chain joins TRBV7-2 to TRBJ1-5; D gene ambiguous. The V and J ends lost 1 base and 2 bases respectively, with 9 bases between them. CDR1 and CDR2 (germline): SGHTA, FQGNSA. The CDR3 is 15 amino acids. CDR3 protein: CASSLGEIGNQPQHF. The CDR3 DNA follows: TGTGCCAGCAGCTTAGGGGAGATCGGCAATCAGCCCCAGCATTTT.

The rearrangement uses TRBV18 and TRBJ1-2; TRBD1 aligns across 9 bases. CDR3 length: 14 residues. Germline V lookup: CDR1 KGHSH, CDR2 LQKENI. The V and J ends lost 4 bases and 3 bases, in that order; junction bases with no gene match: 3. CDR3 amino acids: CASSLGQGYYGYTF. The CDR3 bases are TGTGCCAGCTCACTAGGACAGGGGTACTATGGCTACACCTTC.

The V and J genes are TRBV4-2 and TRBJ2-6; weak D call: TRBD1 (6 bases). Between the trimmed V and J ends, which lost 0 bases and 6 bases, there was a span of 18 bases. The CDR3 contains 18 residues. Germline-derived CDR1 and CDR2 are LGHNA and YNFKEQ. This CDR3 is CASSQDWGLALEANVLTF. DNA of the CDR3: TGTGCCAGCAGCCAAGATTGGGGGCTGGCCCTTGAGGCCAACGTCCTGACTTTC.

This chain connects TRBV15 to TRBJ2-7; the match to TRBD1 covers 7 bases. This CDR3 is 15 amino acids long. Germline CDR1 reads LNHNV; CDR2 reads YYDKDF (reference sequence). Trimming at V came to 1 base and at J to 5 bases, leaving 8 bases not matched to a gene. CDR3: CATSRAPTGSNEQYF. The CDR3 DNA reads as TGTGCCACCAGCAGAGCCCCGACAGGGAGTAACGAGCAGTACTTC.

The rearrangement joins TRBV28 to TRBJ2-7, with D perhaps matching TRBD1 (7 bases). The CDR3 contains 14 residues. Germline CDR1 and CDR2: MDHEN and SYDVKM. Trimming cost V 7 bases and J 10 bases, with 23 bases left between them. For the CDR3, the DNA is TGTGCCAGCAATCTGGGGGGACAGCTGGGATACCAGTACTTC. Translating gives CASNLGGQLGYQYF.

Comments on this clone: One end of the junction does not line up with germline, which may come from a read error. The chain carries TRBV7-2 and TRBJ2-1; TRBD2 aligns across 11 bases. The CDR3 covers 15 residues. The germline V gene has CDR1 SGHTA and CDR2 FQGNSA. In nucleotides, the CDR3 is TGTGCCAGCAGCCTAGCGGGGGGTCCCTACAATGAGCAGTTCTTC. Amino acids: CASSLAGGPYNEQFF.

On this clone: This same CDR3 is encoded by further DNA sequences in the sample. The rearrangement links TRBV11-2 to TRBJ2-7; D remains unclear. Deletions cut 1 base from V and 2 bases from J, with 6 bases between. Germline V CDR1 and CDR2: SGHAT, FQNNGV. This CDR3 comprises 13 residues. In nucleotides, the CDR3 is TGTGCCAGCAGCTTAGGCGGAACCTACGAGCAGTACTTC. Translating gives CASSLGGTYEQYF.